The following is a TCR beta chain sequence with its context. This sample was included in a study of blood T cell repertoires in COVID-19. Study at large: The origin of the acute and convalescent COVID-19 samples was the United States, Italy and Spain.

V lost 3 bases and J 1 base, leaving 17 bases between the germline ends. This CDR3 comprises 17 residues. The germline gives CDR1 SGDLS, CDR2 YYNGEE. Data came from immunoSEQ multiplex PCR; TCRdb stores just in-frame clones and leaves some out. The table records over 75,000 clones, 85% to 90% of them present only once. Material for sequencing was peripheral blood. V gene TRBV9 combines with J gene TRBJ1-3; tentative D call: TRBD1 (6 bases). This receptor was obtained from a human donor with active COVID-19. The donor label of this sample is uncertain. The DNA of the CDR3 is TGTGCCAGCAGCGAGGGAAACAGGGTGATTTCTGGAAACACCATATATTTT. Its translation: CASSEGNRVISGNTIYF.